This is a list of T cell receptor beta chains from one sample in a study of CD8 T cells in ankylosing spondylitis. TCRdb analysed the 5' RACE reads with MiXCR anew, one entry per CDR3 protein. The table has about 300,000 distinct CDR3 sequences, 11% seen once. Sequencing was carried out using blood, either unsorted or a sorted T cell fraction (not recorded which). These receptors came from a female donor with ankylosing spondylitis or in good health (not recorded which). CDR3s include the opening cysteine and the closing phenylalanine or tryptophan. D genes are given only for firm matches. Clone sizes are given selectively: once, few, many, or a class where the clone is expanded.

j_call: TRBJ2-7
d_call: -
v_call: TRBV7-6
clone_size: many
cdr3_nt: TGTGCCAGCAGCTTAGTGGGTGGGAGCCGTCTCGAGCAGTACTTC
cdr3_aa: CASSLVGGSRLEQYF

j_call: TRBJ2-7
d_call: -
v_call: TRBV20-1
clone_size: -
cdr3_nt: TGCAGTGCTAGACTAGCGGCATCAGGGGCCACCTACGAGCAGTACTTC
cdr3_aa: CSARLAASGATYEQYF

j_call: TRBJ2-3
d_call: -
v_call: TRBV7-2
clone_size: many
cdr3_nt: TGTGCCAGCCACTTGTTGAGGAGCACAGATACGCAGTATTTT
cdr3_aa: CASHLLRSTDTQYF

j_call: TRBJ2-2
d_call: -
v_call: TRBV29-1
clone_size: few
cdr3_nt: TGCAGCGGGGGACGGAGCAACACCGGGGAGCTGTTTTTT
cdr3_aa: CSGGRSNTGELFF

j_call: TRBJ2-1
d_call: TRBD2
v_call: TRBV12-3/TRBV12-4
clone_size: few
cdr3_nt: TGTGCCAGCAGTTTAAATCTAGCGGGGGGTTGGCAGTTCTTC
cdr3_aa: CASSLNLAGGWQFF

j_call: TRBJ1-1
d_call: -
v_call: TRBV20-1
clone_size: many
cdr3_nt: TGCAGTGCTAGTAGGGGAGGTACTGAAGCTTTCTTT
cdr3_aa: CSASRGGTEAFF

j_call: TRBJ1-2
d_call: TRBD1
v_call: TRBV19
clone_size: -
cdr3_nt: TGTGCCAGTAGTATTTTTCAATCTGACAGGGTACGGGACTATGGCTACACCTTC
cdr3_aa: CASSIFQSDRVRDYGYTF

j_call: TRBJ2-1
d_call: TRBD2
v_call: TRBV10-3
clone_size: many
cdr3_nt: TGTGCCATCAGTGAGAATGTAAGCGGGAGGGATGAGCAGTTCTTC
cdr3_aa: CAISENVSGRDEQFF

j_call: TRBJ2-7
d_call: TRBD2
v_call: TRBV20-1
clone_size: few
cdr3_nt: TGCAGTGCTTCACTAGCGGGAGTGTACAACGAGCAGTACTTC
cdr3_aa: CSASLAGVYNEQYF

j_call: TRBJ2-3
d_call: -
v_call: TRBV7-3
clone_size: many
cdr3_nt: TGTGCCAGCAGCTTAACACGGACCAGCACAGATACGCAGTATTTT
cdr3_aa: CASSLTRTSTDTQYF